The 30 T cell receptor beta chains presented below share a single source sample, sequenced in a study of shared clonotypes between healthy human individuals (dated by TCRdb to 2018 to 2021). The library was obtained by the immunoSEQ multiplex PCR assay. TCRdb provides this immuneACCESS table in a form limited to in-frame rearrangements. Some clones are lacking; in checked studies, under half of them reflect an unresolved V gene, and why the rest are absent is not known. This sample has over a million clones in its table, and 98% of those were observed once. Together, the top ten hold 0.45% of the sample. Sequencing used naive CD4+ T cells sorted from blood. The cell subset or site label for this specimen denotes: CD45RA+ positively selected. The receptor set was obtained from a man aged 25-45 years in good health.

A note on this clone: Other DNA sequences in this sample translate to the same CDR3. The chain recombines TRBV7-9 with TRBJ2-2; no definite D call. Germline V gene lookup returns CDR1 SEHNR and CDR2 FQNEAQ (reference sequence). The V and J ends lost 5 bases and 3 bases respectively, with 4 bases between them. This CDR3 spans 12 amino acids. CDR3 loop: CASSRDTGELFF. The CDR3 DNA follows: TGTGCCAGCAGCCGGGACACCGGGGAGCTGTTTTTT.

The chain carries TRBV7-2 and TRBJ2-2; D is unresolved. The germline V gene has CDR1 SGHTA and CDR2 FQGNSA. With 5 bases removed from V and 6 bases from J, the gap between germline ends came to 13 bases. CDR3 length: 14 residues. The CDR3 sequence is CASSQQSRAGELFF. Written as DNA, the CDR3 is TGTGCCAGCAGCCAACAGAGCAGAGCCGGGGAGCTGTTTTTT.

This chain uses TRBV5-4 with TRBJ1-4; D might be TRBD1 (6 bases). The germline V gene has CDR1 SGHNT and CDR2 YYREEE (reference sequence). Deletions cut 3 bases from V and 5 bases from J, with 11 bases between. This CDR3 has 14 amino acids. CDR3 nucleotides: TGTGCCAGCAGCTCGGGACACCGGAATGAAAAACTGTTTTTT. Encoded protein: CASSSGHRNEKLFF.

The chain couples TRBV30 to TRBJ2-4, with 11 bases aligning to TRBD2. Unmatched junction bases numbered 2, after V lost 0 bases and J lost 10 bases. The CDR3 extends over 13 amino acids. From germline, CDR1 is GTSNPN and CDR2 SVGIG (reference sequence). In nucleotides, the CDR3 is TGTGCCTGGAGTGTAGGGACTAGCGGTATTCAGTACTTC. This translates into CAWSVGTSGIQYF.

About this clone itself: At one end, the junction sequence differs from germline, possibly due to a read error. V usage is TRBV6-5 and J usage is TRBJ1-3; unclear D gene. The CDR3 consists of 16 residues. Looked up from germline, CDR1 is MNHEY and CDR2 is SVGAGI. CDR3 sequence (DNA): TGTGCCAGCAGTTACTTTGGAGGGTCTTCTGAAAACACCATATATTTT. Protein product: CASSYFGGSSENTIYF.

This sequence joins TRBV18 and TRBJ2-2; TRBD2 might be the D (6 bases). CDR3 length: 16 residues. The V and J ends lost 4 bases and 1 base respectively, with 13 bases between them. Germline CDR1 KGHSH, CDR2 LQKENI. DNA of the CDR3: TGTGCCAGCTCACAACGGACTATAATGAACACCGGGGAGCTGTTTTTT. It yields the protein CASSQRTIMNTGELFF.

This clone appeared once. The chain combines TRBV28 with TRBJ2-1, with TRBD2 identical over 7 bases. The CDR3 contains 15 residues. Unmatched junction bases numbered 7, after V lost 7 bases and J lost 1 base. Germline CDR1 MDHEN, CDR2 SYDVKM. The CDR3, as DNA: TGTGCCAGCACCCCGGGGGGAAGGTCCTACAATGAGCAGTTCTTC. Its protein product is CASTPGGRSYNEQFF.

This chain connects TRBV7-9 to TRBJ1-1; 10 bases align to TRBD1. The CDR3 is 15 amino acids. J lost 4 bases, V lost 5 bases, and 7 bases had no gene match. Germline CDR1 SEHNR, CDR2 FQNEAQ (reference sequence). CDR3 nucleotide sequence: TGTGCCAGCAGCACATGGGACAGGGGCCCCACTGAAGCTTTCTTT. Translated, it gives CASSTWDRGPTEAFF.

The rearrangement joins TRBV5-1 to TRBJ2-2; 10 bases map to TRBD2. V lost 4 bases and J lost 6; bases outside the gene matches: 12. Per germline, CDR1 SGHRS and CDR2 YFSETQ. CDR3 size: 17 residues. This CDR3 is CASSRLGIAGGAGELFF. CDR3 DNA: TGCGCCAGCAGCCGGTTGGGGATAGCGGGAGGTGCCGGGGAGCTGTTTTTT.

The gene calls are TRBV11-2 and TRBJ2-6, with 8 positions matching TRBD1. J gave up 9 bases and V 5 bases, and 12 bases lay outside the gene matches. Germline V gives CDR1 SGHAT, CDR2 FQNNGV. The CDR3 runs 16 residues. This chain's CDR3 is CASSTSGGVFHNVLTF. In nucleotides, the CDR3 is TGTGCCAGCAGCACCTCAGGGGGCGTTTTCCACAACGTCCTGACTTTC.

V usage is TRBV20-1 and J usage is TRBJ1-4; D not certain. V lost 6 bases to trimming and J lost 10 bases, with 12 bases between them. The germline V gene has CDR1 DFQATT and CDR2 SNEGSKA (reference sequence). CDR3 size: 11 residues. The CDR3 nucleotides are TGCAGTGCCCAGGAGGCTGGAAAACTGTTTTTT. Its protein product is CSAQEAGKLFF.

The chain is built from TRBV5-4 and TRBJ2-7; 13 positions match TRBD2. The germline V gene encodes CDR1 SGHNT and CDR2 YYREEE (reference sequence). The CDR3 is 17 residues long. V gave up 0 bases and J gave up 4 bases; unmatched junction bases: 7. Written as DNA, the CDR3 is TGTGCCAGCAGCTTGGCGACGGGACTAGCGGGACGGTACGAGCAGTACTTC. It yields the protein CASSLATGLAGRYEQYF. Filled out from reference TRBV5-4 and TRBJ2-7, the complete variable domain reads ETGVTQSPTHLIKTRGQQVTLRCSSQSGHNTVSWYQQALGQGPQFIFQYYREEENGRGNFPPRFSGLQFPNYSSELNVNALELDDSALYLCASSLATGLAGRYEQYFGPGTRLTVT.

V gene TRBV27 combines with J gene TRBJ1-3, with D hard to call. The V and J ends lost 3 bases and 0 bases respectively, with 6 bases between them. The V gene's germline CDR1 is MNHEY and CDR2 SMNVEV (reference sequence). CDR3 length: 14 amino acids. DNA of the CDR3: TGTGCCAGCAGTTTGGCCGCCTCTGGAAACACCATATATTTT. Its protein is CASSLAASGNTIYF.

This chain links TRBV6-1 with TRBJ1-2; D unresolved. CDR1 is MNHNS and CDR2 is SASEGT in the germline V gene. The CDR3 covers 14 residues. Trimming cost V 3 bases and J 4 bases, with 12 bases left between them. CDR3 in amino acids: CASSDSEFFYGYTF. The CDR3 bases are TGTGCCAGCAGTGACTCAGAGTTTTTCTATGGCTACACCTTC.

The J gene is TRBJ2-5, the V gene TRBV9; possible D gene TRBD2, 7 bases. Per the germline V gene, CDR1 is SGDLS and CDR2 is YYNGEE. The V gene lost 0 bases and the J gene lost 2 bases, with 17 bases spanning the gap. CDR3 length: 17 amino acids. The chain's CDR3 is CASSVDPLGGLQETQYF. CDR3 DNA: TGTGCCAGCAGCGTAGACCCGTTGGGGGGGCTACAAGAGACCCAGTACTTC.

The chain uses TRBV5-1 and TRBJ1-4; 12 bases map to TRBD1. V gave up 2 bases and J gave up 7 bases; unmatched junction bases: 18. Germline values: CDR1 SGHRS, CDR2 YFSETQ. This CDR3 comprises 20 residues. In DNA, the CDR3 is TGCGCCAGCAGCTTAAACGCACGGGGACAGGGGGCCTCATGGAGTGAAAAACTGTTTTTT. Its protein is CASSLNARGQGASWSEKLFF. The full variable domain, with the rest looked up from reference TRBV5-1 and TRBJ1-4, is KAGVTQTPRYLIKTRGQQVTLSCSPISGHRSVSWYQQTPGQGLQFLFEYFSETQRNKGNFPGRFSGRQFSNSRSEMNVSTLELGDSALYLCASSLNARGQGASWSEKLFFGSGTQLSVL.

This chain connects TRBV6-1 to TRBJ2-2, with TRBD2 matching 8 bases. The germline gives CDR1 MNHNS, CDR2 SASEGT. J was trimmed by 2 bases and V by 4 bases; bases with no gene match: 9. This CDR3 has 17 residues. CDR3 loop: CASSATSAGANTGELFF. CDR3 in DNA: TGTGCCAGCAGTGCGACTAGCGCAGGAGCTAACACCGGGGAGCTGTTTTTT.

The genes are TRBV5-1 and TRBJ2-1, with 10 bases that match TRBD1. Germline V gives CDR1 SGHRS, CDR2 YFSETQ. The CDR3 has 15 amino acids. J lost 4 bases, V lost 0 bases, and 1 base had no gene match. The CDR3 is CASSLEGQGYNEQFF. Here the CDR3 DNA reads TGCGCCAGCAGCTTGGAGGGACAGGGGTACAATGAGCAGTTCTTC. The whole variable domain, remainder taken from reference TRBV5-1 and TRBJ2-1, is KAGVTQTPRYLIKTRGQQVTLSCSPISGHRSVSWYQQTPGQGLQFLFEYFSETQRNKGNFPGRFSGRQFSNSRSEMNVSTLELGDSALYLCASSLEGQGYNEQFFGPGTRLTVL.

On this clone: The same CDR3 is also encoded by other DNA sequences in this sample. The chain links TRBV5-1 to TRBJ2-6; the D is unclear. Looked up from germline, CDR1 is SGHRS and CDR2 is YFSETQ. V shed 7 bases and J shed 0 bases, with 5 bases lying between them. The CDR3 totals 13 residues. The CDR3 sequence: CASFSSGANVLTF. The CDR3 nucleotides are TGCGCCAGCTTTTCCTCTGGGGCCAACGTCCTGACTTTC.

This clone has a single count. The genes are TRBV28 and TRBJ1-1; TRBD1 agrees at 7 bases. This CDR3 has 13 residues. The V and J ends lost 6 bases and 4 bases, in that order; junction bases with no gene match: 5. Germline V gene sequence: CDR1 MDHEN, CDR2 SYDVKM. CDR3: CASRSGGSTEAFF. The CDR3 nucleotides read TGTGCCAGCAGATCAGGGGGGAGCACTGAAGCTTTCTTT.

This clone was detected once. The V gene is TRBV5-4, the J gene TRBJ2-7; 10 bases fit TRBD2. Germline loops: CDR1 SGHNT, CDR2 YYREEE (reference sequence). The CDR3 is 15 amino acids. The V segment lost 3 bases and the J segment 3 bases; nucleotides outside the gene matches: 6. CDR3 sequence reads: CASSSRTSGYYEQYF. The CDR3 DNA reads TGTGCCAGCAGCTCACGGACTAGCGGTTACTACGAGCAGTACTTC.

This chain joins TRBV6-6 and TRBJ2-5, with TRBD1 matching over 11 bases. Trimming cost V 2 bases and J 4 bases; bases outside gene matches: 6. Germline loops: CDR1 MNHNY, CDR2 SVGAGI (reference sequence). There are 16 residues in the CDR3. CDR3 in amino acids: CASSYRTGGAGETQYF. CDR3 coding DNA: TGTGCCAGCAGTTACAGGACAGGGGGCGCGGGAGAGACCCAGTACTTC.

The chain joins TRBV5-1 to TRBJ2-1; D possibly corresponds to TRBD1 (6 bases). The CDR3 totals 15 residues. Trimming stripped 0 bases from V and 2 bases from J, with 9 bases between. Germline lookup yields CDR1 SGHRS and CDR2 YFSETQ. CDR3 protein: CASSLADRTYNEQFF. CDR3 bases: TGCGCCAGCAGCTTGGCTGACAGGACCTACAATGAGCAGTTCTTC.

This chain joins TRBV28 and TRBJ2-7; D perhaps matches TRBD2 (6 bases). Germline CDR1 is MDHEN and CDR2 is SYDVKM. The CDR3 is 14 amino acids. The germline V and J ends were trimmed by 4 bases and 7 bases, with 17 bases remaining between them. This CDR3 is CASSSSTLAREQYF. The CDR3 DNA reads as TGTGCCAGCAGTTCATCCACGCTAGCGCGGGAGCAGTACTTC.

This rearrangement joins TRBV7-9 to TRBJ1-3; maybe TRBD1 (5 bases). Per the germline V gene, CDR1 is SEHNR and CDR2 is FQNEAQ (reference sequence). This CDR3 comprises 17 residues. V shed 1 base and J shed 0 bases, with 13 bases lying between them. The CDR3 DNA reads TGTGCCAGCAGCTTAGAGCTGGGGGTAAGCTCTGGAAACACCATATATTTT. It yields the protein CASSLELGVSSGNTIYF. The entire variable domain, with the rest obtained from reference TRBV7-9 and TRBJ1-3, is as follows: DTGVSQNPRHKITKRGQNVTFRCDPISEHNRLYWYRQTLGQGPEFLTYFQNEAQLEKSRLLSDRFSAERPKGSFSTLEIQRTEQGDSAMYLCASSLELGVSSGNTIYFGEGSWLTVV.

The V gene is TRBV6-5, the J gene TRBJ2-1; TRBD2 matches at 10 bases. Trimming cost V 0 bases and J 9 bases; bases outside gene matches: 5. The germline V gene has CDR1 MNHEY and CDR2 SVGAGI. The length of the CDR3 is 15 residues. The CDR3 is CASSYSIRLAGEQFF. The CDR3 DNA follows: TGTGCCAGCAGTTACTCAATCCGACTAGCGGGTGAGCAGTTCTTC.

The rearrangement uses TRBV29-1 and TRBJ1-2; maybe TRBD1 (6 bases). Between the trimmed V and J ends, which lost 4 bases and 7 bases, there was a span of 10 bases. Germline CDR1 reads SQVTM; CDR2 reads ANQGSEA. This CDR3 contains 11 residues. CDR3: CSVVSGAGYTF. For the CDR3, the DNA is TGCAGCGTTGTGTCAGGGGCTGGCTACACCTTC.

The chain employs TRBV7-8 and TRBJ2-7; 8 bases map to TRBD2. The J segment lost 1 base and the V segment lost 5 bases, leaving 7 bases of the junction unmatched. The CDR3 contains 15 residues. Germline assignment: CDR1 SGHVS and CDR2 FQNEAQ. The CDR3 region has the DNA TGTGCCAGCAGCCGGACTAGCCTAAAATCCTACGAGCAGTACTTC. Its translation is CASSRTSLKSYEQYF.

This chain uses TRBV7-9 with TRBJ2-3; 9 positions match TRBD2. Per the germline V gene, CDR1 is SEHNR and CDR2 is FQNEAQ (reference sequence). The CDR3 consists of 17 residues. V shed 5 bases, J shed 4 bases, and the junction held 13 bases outside the gene matches. The CDR3 coding sequence is TGTGCCAGCAGCCCCCTGGCGGGGCGGGAGGGCGCAGATACGCAGTATTTT. Protein: CASSPLAGREGADTQYF. The whole variable domain, remainder taken from reference TRBV7-9 and TRBJ2-3, is DTGVSQNPRHKITKRGQNVTFRCDPISEHNRLYWYRQTLGQGPEFLTYFQNEAQLEKSRLLSDRFSAERPKGSFSTLEIQRTEQGDSAMYLCASSPLAGREGADTQYFGPGTRLTVL.

Of note for this clone: In the same sample, other DNA sequences code for this CDR3. The chain employs TRBV30 and TRBJ2-7, with D possibly matching TRBD1 (5 bases). CDR3 length: 11 amino acids. CDR1 and CDR2 (germline): GTSNPN, SVGIG (reference sequence). V shed 3 bases and J shed 4 bases, with 7 bases lying between them. CDR3 loop: CAWRGPYEQYF. Written as DNA, the CDR3 is TGTGCCTGGAGGGGGCCTTACGAGCAGTACTTC. The full variable domain, completed using reference TRBV30 and TRBJ2-7, is SQTIHQWPATLVQPVGSPLSLECTVEGTSNPNLYWYRQAAGRGLQLLFYSVGIGQISSEVPQNLSASRPQDRQFILSSKKLLLSDSGFYLCAWRGPYEQYFGPGTRLTVT.